The 28 T cell receptor beta chains presented below share a single source sample, sequenced in a study of CD8+ T cells in alopecia areata. As the sequencing template, cDNA was produced by extracting RNA and reverse transcribing it. Profiling relied on immunoSEQ multiplex PCR, and the TCRdb table lists in-frame clones only, not all of them. The sample holds 25,000 to 40,000 clones, 60% to 85% seen once. The sequencing sample was made of NKG2D-low CD8+ T cells sorted from blood. These receptors were collected from a human donor with alopecia areata.

The chain couples TRBV7-9 to TRBJ2-3; 11 bases map to TRBD2. The germline V gene has CDR1 SEHNR and CDR2 FQNEAQ (reference sequence). The CDR3 totals 18 residues. J lost 2 bases, V lost 3 bases, and 10 bases had no gene match. CDR3 nucleotide sequence: TGTGCCAGCAGCTTCCAGCTAGCGGGGGGCTACTCCACAGATACGCAGTATTTT. Protein product: CASSFQLAGGYSTDTQYF. Based on the CDR3 plus reference TRBV7-9 and TRBJ2-3, the full variable domain is DTGVSQNPRHKITKRGQNVTFRCDPISEHNRLYWYRQTLGQGPEFLTYFQNEAQLEKSRLLSDRFSAERPKGSFSTLEIQRTEQGDSAMYLCASSFQLAGGYSTDTQYFGPGTRLTVL.

This CDR3 is CASIPGMTGELFF. The CDR3 nucleotides read TGTGCCAGCATTCCAGGGATGACCGGGGAGCTGTTTTTT. The genes are TRBV6-6 and TRBJ2-2; a weak D match, TRBD1 (5 bases). The CDR3 runs to 13 residues. CDR1 is MNHNY, CDR2 SVGAGI, per germline (reference sequence). V lost 7 bases to trimming and J lost 5 bases, with 11 bases between them.

This chain joins TRBV5-6 and TRBJ2-2; D is ambiguous. Between the trimmed V and J ends, which lost 3 bases and 3 bases, there was a span of 3 bases. There are 12 residues in the CDR3. Germline lookup yields CDR1 SGHDT and CDR2 YYEEEE. Here the CDR3 DNA reads TGTGCCAGCAGCTCGGACACCGGGGAGCTGTTTTTT. Amino acids: CASSSDTGELFF.

By share, this clone ranks as large. The chain uses TRBV25-1 and TRBJ1-6, with D hard to call. Trimming cost V 0 bases and J 5 bases, with 5 bases left between them. This CDR3 is 14 amino acids long. Germline V CDR1 and CDR2: MGHDK, SYGVNS. The CDR3 here is CASSEYADNSPLHF. DNA for the CDR3: TGTGCCAGCAGTGAATATGCAGATAATTCACCCCTCCACTTT.

This clone counts as medium-sized. The chain is built from TRBV6-4 and TRBJ2-3; 10 positions agree with TRBD2. Germline lookup yields CDR1 MRHNA and CDR2 SNTAGT. V trimming: 2 bases; J trimming: 1 base; junction bases outside the gene matches: 0. The CDR3 is 15 residues long. The CDR3 is CASSDGTSGTDTQYF. The DNA for the CDR3 is TGTGCCAGCAGTGACGGGACTAGCGGCACAGATACGCAGTATTTT.

The CDR3 is CASSPGQGAYEQYF. The CDR3 DNA reads as TGTGCCAGCAGCCCGGGACAGGGGGCGTACGAGCAGTACTTC. The J gene is TRBJ2-7, the V gene TRBV9; 12 bases map to TRBD1. This CDR3 is built from 14 residues. Trimming at V came to 4 bases and at J to 4 bases, leaving 3 bases not matched to a gene. The germline gives CDR1 SGDLS, CDR2 YYNGEE.

This rearrangement joins TRBV15 to TRBJ2-2; 11 bases line up with TRBD2. This CDR3 spans 19 amino acids. V gave up 3 bases and J gave up 3 bases; unmatched junction bases: 12. Germline-derived CDR1 and CDR2 are LNHNV and YYDKDF (reference sequence). As DNA, the CDR3 is TGTGCCACCAGCAGTAGCCATTCATCTAGCGGGAGGCACACCGGGGAGCTGTTTTTT. Amino acid sequence: CATSSSHSSSGRHTGELFF.

The V and J genes are TRBV28 and TRBJ1-1, with D unclear. Germline CDR1 and CDR2: MDHEN and SYDVKM. The CDR3 extends over 11 amino acids. V lost 3 bases to trimming and J lost 10 bases, with 9 bases between them. In nucleotides, the CDR3 is TGTGCCAGCAGTTTGGCATTACGAGCTTTCTTT. The encoded protein is CASSLALRAFF.

The chain links TRBV29-1 to TRBJ2-3; no reliable D call. V lost 5 bases and J lost 2, with 11 bases in between. This CDR3 is 13 amino acids long. CDR1 is SQVTM, CDR2 ANQGSEA, per germline. CDR3 nucleotides: TGCAGCGTTAAAACAAAGACCACAGATACGCAGTATTTT. The encoded protein is CSVKTKTTDTQYF.

V and J are TRBV7-2 and TRBJ2-5, with 11 positions matching TRBD2. Germline lookup yields CDR1 SGHTA and CDR2 FQGNSA. Germline trimming cut 5 bases from V and 2 bases from J; bases unmatched to any gene: 7. The CDR3 runs 16 residues. DNA of the CDR3: TGTGCCAGCAGCAAAGTACTAGCGGGGGCTCAAGAGACCCAGTACTTC. Protein: CASSKVLAGAQETQYF.

V usage is TRBV15 and J usage is TRBJ2-3; D may correspond to TRBD1 or TRBD2 (7 bases each). The CDR3 runs to 18 residues. Trimming took 0 bases from V and 2 from J, leaving 18 bases between them. Germline-derived CDR1 and CDR2 are LNHNV and YYDKDF (reference sequence). CDR3 nucleotides: TGTGCCACCAGCAGAGAACTCGAGACAGGGAGGGCCACAGATACGCAGTATTTT. Residues: CATSRELETGRATDTQYF.

The chain recombines TRBV4-2 with TRBJ2-7; D is undetermined. The CDR3 length is 11 residues. The V end was cut by 0 bases, the J end by 7 bases, with 4 bases between. From germline, CDR1 is LGHNA and CDR2 YNFKEQ. CDR3 residues: CASSQDWEQYF. In nucleotides, the CDR3 is TGTGCCAGCAGCCAAGATTGGGAGCAGTACTTC.

The V and J genes are TRBV30 and TRBJ2-3, with 7 positions matching TRBD1. Germline assignment: CDR1 GTSNPN and CDR2 SVGIG (reference sequence). This CDR3 has 11 residues. The junction had 2 bases not matched to a gene; V was cut back by 2 bases and J by 9 bases. CDR3 protein: CAWSTGDTQYF. CDR3 nucleotides: TGTGCCTGGAGTACAGGGGACACGCAGTATTTT.

This clone was recorded a few times. This chain connects TRBV23-1 to TRBJ1-5, with D possibly matching TRBD1 (6 bases). TRBV23-1 is an ORF, and what it does is uncertain. V shed 2 bases and J shed 3 bases, with 11 bases lying between them. The CDR3 covers 15 residues. The CDR3 sequence is CASSQKDRFNQPQHF. In DNA, the CDR3 is TGCGCCAGCAGTCAAAAGGACAGATTCAATCAGCCCCAGCATTTT.

V usage is TRBV27 and J usage is TRBJ2-5; TRBD2 agrees at 8 bases. The V gene end was trimmed by 2 bases and the J gene end by 4 bases; junction bases not matched to a gene: 6. Looked up from germline, CDR1 is MNHEY and CDR2 is SMNVEV (reference sequence). The CDR3 totals 15 residues. DNA of the CDR3: TGTGCCAGCAGTTTAGTAGCGGGGTTTCCAGAGACCCAGTACTTC. Translating gives CASSLVAGFPETQYF.

The J gene is TRBJ2-5, the V gene TRBV15; tentatively, D is TRBD2 (5 bases). The V end was cut by 9 bases, the J end by 5 bases, with 16 bases between. Germline V gene data show CDR1 as LNHNV and CDR2 as YYDKDF (reference sequence). The CDR3 loop spans 13 amino acids. The CDR3 nucleotides are TGTGCCACATCCCTCATGCGGGTGGAGACCCAGTACTTC. Translating it yields CATSLMRVETQYF.

The chain couples TRBV29-1 to TRBJ1-3; TRBD1 aligns across 7 bases. Germline V gene lookup returns CDR1 SQVTM and CDR2 ANQGSEA. Losses at the gene ends were 7 bases for V and 4 bases for J; bases not matched to a gene: 7. The CDR3 is made up of 13 amino acids. The CDR3 DNA follows: TGCAGCGCAAGTACAGGGGACGGAAACACCATATATTTT. Translation: CSASTGDGNTIYF.

This clone was seen only a few times. This rearrangement joins TRBV5-4 to TRBJ2-7, with D perhaps matching TRBD1 (6 bases). CDR3 length: 14 residues. Trimming removed 0 bases at V and 3 bases at J, with 10 bases between. Looked up from germline, CDR1 is SGHNT and CDR2 is YYREEE (reference sequence). The CDR3, as DNA: TGTGCCAGCAGCTTGGCCGTAGGGGGCTACGAGCAGTACTTC. It encodes CASSLAVGGYEQYF. The variable domain in full, with the rest retrieved from reference TRBV5-4 and TRBJ2-7, is ETGVTQSPTHLIKTRGQQVTLRCSSQSGHNTVSWYQQALGQGPQFIFQYYREEENGRGNFPPRFSGLQFPNYSSELNVNALELDDSALYLCASSLAVGGYEQYFGPGTRLTVT.

The V gene is TRBV5-1, the J gene TRBJ1-1; D unclear. With 0 bases removed from V and 0 bases from J, the gap between germline ends came to 9 bases. This CDR3 comprises 15 residues. Germline CDR1 reads SGHRS; CDR2 reads YFSETQ. The CDR3 DNA follows: TGCGCCAGCAGCTTGGTCGGGAACATGAACACTGAAGCTTTCTTT. Translating gives CASSLVGNMNTEAFF.

The rearrangement links TRBV4-1 to TRBJ2-7; maybe TRBD2 (6 bases). The CDR3 is made up of 17 amino acids. Germline V gene lookup returns CDR1 MGHRA and CDR2 YSYEKL. V gave up 4 bases and J gave up 5 bases, with 24 bases separating them. The CDR3 sequence is CASSPQGEGGYVDEQYF. CDR3 DNA: TGCGCCAGCAGCCCCCAAGGAGAGGGAGGATATGTGGACGAGCAGTACTTC.

Relative to its sample, this clone is medium-sized. The chain recombines TRBV4-2 with TRBJ2-5; D is unresolved. Germline lookup yields CDR1 LGHNA and CDR2 YNFKEQ. V gave up 1 base and J gave up 4 bases, with 10 bases separating them. This CDR3 has 14 amino acids. The CDR3 sequence is CASSQGNGAETQYF. Written as DNA, the CDR3 is TGTGCCAGCAGCCAAGGTAATGGAGCAGAGACCCAGTACTTC.

This chain connects TRBV23-1 to TRBJ2-2; the match to TRBD2 covers 7 bases. TRBV23-1 is labeled an ORF, and its function is uncertain. J was trimmed by 3 bases and V by 1 base; bases with no gene match: 5. The CDR3 sequence is 16 residues long. CDR3 sequence (DNA): TGCGCCAGCAGTCAATGTGGGCGGGAGTACACCGGGGAGCTGTTTTTT. Translation: CASSQCGREYTGELFF.

This clone was recorded only once. V and J are TRBV29-1 and TRBJ2-3; D ambiguous. The CDR3 length is 12 residues. V shed 4 bases and J shed 11 bases, with 16 bases lying between them. Germline V lookup: CDR1 SQVTM, CDR2 ANQGSEA. The DNA of the CDR3 is TGCAGCGTTGTAAGTAACAGTGTCGAGCAGTATTTT. This gives the protein CSVVSNSVEQYF.

This clone was seen once. V is TRBV6-5 and J is TRBJ1-2; D not certain. There are 13 residues in the CDR3. The germline gives CDR1 MNHEY, CDR2 SVGAGI. V lost 9 bases and J 2 bases, leaving 13 bases between the germline ends. The CDR3 coding sequence is TGTGCCAGTACGGAGTCGGCGAACTATGGCTACACCTTC. This gives the protein CASTESANYGYTF.

The chain combines TRBV5-4 with TRBJ2-7; 7 positions agree with TRBD1. The CDR3 runs 13 residues. V gave up 3 bases and J gave up 4 bases; unmatched junction bases: 4. Germline V gene data show CDR1 as SGHNT and CDR2 as YYREEE (reference sequence). Here the CDR3 reads CASSYRQGYEQYF. CDR3 sequence (DNA): TGTGCCAGCAGCTATCGACAGGGTTACGAGCAGTACTTC.

The chain joins TRBV27 to TRBJ2-5, with 7 positions matching TRBD1. Germline V gene lookup returns CDR1 MNHEY and CDR2 SMNVEV (reference sequence). The J segment lost 0 bases and the V segment lost 1 base, leaving 11 bases of the junction unmatched. This CDR3 region has 18 residues. Here the CDR3 DNA reads TGTGCCAGCAGTTTATGGGCCCACCACACAGGGGACCAAGAGACCCAGTACTTC. It specifies CASSLWAHHTGDQETQYF.

The CDR3 nucleotides read TGTGCCAGCAGTTTCCCATCCGGGTTCGGCGCATCTGATACGCAGTATTTT. Amino acid sequence: CASSFPSGFGASDTQYF. The V call is TRBV27, the J call TRBJ2-3; D is ambiguous. Per germline, CDR1 MNHEY and CDR2 SMNVEV (reference sequence). The CDR3 runs to 17 residues. The V and J ends lost 3 bases and 6 bases respectively, with 22 bases between them.

This clone was seen only a few times. This chain connects TRBV7-9 to TRBJ1-6; D is unclear. From germline, CDR1 is SEHNR and CDR2 FQNEAQ (reference sequence). This CDR3 has 12 amino acids. The ends were cut back, 5 bases at V and 9 bases at J, with 8 bases in the middle. CDR3 coding DNA: TGTGCCAGCAGCATACCGCTTTCACCCCTCCACTTT. It codes for CASSIPLSPLHF.